This T cell receptor beta chain originates from a study of T cell responses to AZD1222 COVID-19 vaccine. CDR3 length: 15 residues. The germline gives CDR1 LGHDT, CDR2 YNNKEL (reference sequence). The V gene end was trimmed by 1 base and the J gene end by 4 bases; junction bases not matched to a gene: 7. The assay was immunoSEQ multiplex PCR, and TCRdb's table has in-frame clones only and misses some. The table lists around 200,000 clones, 88% of them singletons. About this clone itself: The antigen is not known.

Study results and limitations: No repertoire was sampled before or during the peak T cell response, only after it. White British donors predominated, females outnumbered males, and clonal diversity was possibly underestimated.

The clonotype originates from an adult in good health. The genes are TRBV3-1 (or the pseudogene TRBV3-2) and TRBJ2-7; 7 bases line up with TRBD2. This sample comprised peripheral blood, obtained on day 0 of AZD1222 vaccination. The CDR3, as DNA: TGTGCCAGCAGCCAAGGGGCTAGCGGAGAATACGAGCAGTACTTC. Amino acids: CASSQGASGEYEQYF.